One sample yielded the 9 T cell receptor beta chains listed below, sequenced in a study of T cell repertoires in cytomegalovirus infection. TCRdb re-derived calls from the reads in MiXCR, one entry per CDR3 protein. The sample yields hundreds of thousands of distinct CDR3 sequences, approximately 7% seen once. Sample: PBMCs. The receptor source for this set is a human donor in good health (CMV status not recorded). Some clones in this sample may be carry-over from other donors' samples.

The chain carries TRBV9 and TRBJ2-1, with D tentatively TRBD2 (5 bases). V was trimmed by 1 base and J by 0 bases, leaving 11 bases between them. There are 16 residues in the CDR3. CDR1 and CDR2 from the germline V gene are SGDLS and YYNGEE. CDR3: CASSVSSGVSYNEQFF. Written as DNA, the CDR3 is TGTGCCAGCAGCGTATCCAGCGGAGTCTCCTACAATGAGCAGTTCTTC.

This clonotype has ten or more counts. This chain links TRBV7-2 with TRBJ1-4, with D perhaps matching TRBD1 (5 bases). CDR3 length: 13 amino acids. Per germline, CDR1 SGHTA and CDR2 FQGNSA. V lost 5 bases and J lost 8, with 12 bases in between. The CDR3 reads CASSAGTSEKLFF. The CDR3 DNA follows: TGTGCCAGCAGCGCCGGGACGAGCGAAAAACTGTTTTTT.

This clonotype was counted many times. The V and J genes are TRBV20-1 and TRBJ1-1; D possibly corresponds to TRBD1 (5 bases). The ends were cut back, 5 bases at V and 0 bases at J, with 16 bases in the middle. The CDR3 is 15 amino acids. CDR1 is DFQATT, CDR2 SNEGSKA, per germline (reference sequence). CDR3 DNA sequence: TGCAGTGCTCCCCCAGGGAACTTGATGAACACTGAAGCTTTCTTT. Amino acids: CSAPPGNLMNTEAFF.

This clonotype was seen a few times. The V and J genes are TRBV30 and TRBJ1-5; D unclear. Looked up from germline, CDR1 is GTSNPN and CDR2 is SVGIG (reference sequence). The CDR3 is 13 residues long. V lost 1 base to trimming and J lost 5 bases, with 9 bases between them. The CDR3 sequence is CAWSGQVYQPQHF. CDR3 coding DNA: TGTGCCTGGAGTGGGCAGGTTTATCAGCCCCAGCATTTT.

This clonotype was found many times. Relative to the germline gene, one junction end is altered; a read error may explain this. The V call is TRBV18, the J call TRBJ1-1, with 7 bases fitting TRBD1. Germline values: CDR1 KGHSH, CDR2 LQKENI. The length of the CDR3 is 12 residues. CDR3 nucleotide sequence: TGTGCCAGCTCACCTCTTGGACAGGCCGCGGTCTTT. Encoded protein: CASSPLGQAAVF.

This clonotype was seen many times. This sequence joins TRBV5-1 and TRBJ2-1; 9 nucleotides align to TRBD1. Germline V gene data show CDR1 as SGHRS and CDR2 as YFSETQ. V lost 1 base to trimming and J lost 5 bases; unmatched junction nucleotides: 7. The CDR3 consists of 16 residues. In DNA, the CDR3 is TGCGCCAGCAGCTTGCGTTCAGGACAGGGGAACAATGAGCAGTTCTTC. Encoded protein: CASSLRSGQGNNEQFF.

In its sample, this clonotype was seen many times. The genes are TRBV7-2 and TRBJ1-2; D gene uncertain. Per the germline V gene, CDR1 is SGHTA and CDR2 is FQGNSA. This CDR3 is built from 14 residues. The germline V and J ends were trimmed by 3 bases and 4 bases, with 12 bases remaining between them. The chain's CDR3 is CASSFKDGPYGYTF. The CDR3 DNA reads TGTGCCAGCAGCTTCAAAGACGGTCCCTATGGCTACACCTTC.

In this sample, this clonotype turned up a few times. The chain combines TRBV28 with TRBJ2-7; TRBD2 agrees at 7 bases. J gave up 5 bases and V 8 bases, and 6 bases lay outside the gene matches. There are 12 residues in the CDR3. CDR1 is MDHEN, CDR2 SYDVKM, per germline. The CDR3 DNA reads as TGTGCCAGCTGGGGGGGTTGGAACGAGCAGTACTTC. It translates to CASWGGWNEQYF.

This clonotype was observed at least ten times. V usage is TRBV5-1 and J usage is TRBJ2-5, with 8 nucleotides matching TRBD2. After removal of 4 bases from V and 2 bases from J, the junction contained 7 bases not matched to a gene. Looked up from germline, CDR1 is SGHRS and CDR2 is YFSETQ. The length of the CDR3 is 15 residues. CDR3 sequence reads: CASSPEGLAQETQYF. The CDR3 DNA sequence: TGCGCCAGCAGCCCAGAAGGACTAGCACAAGAGACCCAGTACTTC.